The 10 T cell receptor beta chains below were found in one sample sequenced in a study of response to subunit inactivated influenza vaccine. TCRdb called the RT-PCR reads again in MiXCR, with one record for every CDR3 protein. The sample consists of over 400,000 distinct CDR3 sequences, around 13% of them appearing once. The source was PBMCs from blood, collected roughly 6 weeks after vaccination. These receptors all come from a man between 50 and 59 years old who received an inactivated influenza vaccine.

The chain uses TRBV28 and TRBJ1-2; D uncertain. Germline V gives CDR1 MDHEN, CDR2 SYDVKM. The CDR3 is 13 residues long. V lost 3 bases, J lost 2 bases, and 7 bases lay in between. The CDR3 reads CASSFVGNYGYTF. The CDR3 nucleotides are TGTGCCAGCAGTTTTGTGGGGAACTATGGCTACACCTTC.

V and J are TRBV11-2 and TRBJ2-2; 11 bases agree with TRBD2. The CDR3 extends over 18 amino acids. V shed 5 bases and J 5 bases; nucleotides not matched to a gene: 13. Germline assignment: CDR1 SGHAT and CDR2 FQNNGV. For the CDR3, the DNA is TGTGCCAGCAGCCCTCCTATAGCGGGAGGGCCGGGGACCGGGGAGCTGTTTTTT. Protein: CASSPPIAGGPGTGELFF.

This clonotype was seen only a few times. In DNA, the CDR3 is TGCGCCAGCAGCCAAGGCCCAACAGATACGCAGTATTTT. Translation gives CASSQGPTDTQYF. The V and J genes are TRBV4-3 and TRBJ2-3; D unclear. From germline, CDR1 is LGHNA and CDR2 YSLEER. CDR3 length equals 13 residues. Trimming pared 1 base from V and 3 bases from J, leaving 5 bases between.

V usage is TRBV2 and J usage is TRBJ2-5, with TRBD1 as a possible D gene (6 bases). Germline CDR1 reads SNHLY; CDR2 reads FYNNEI. This CDR3 has 13 amino acids. Between the trimmed V and J ends, which lost 8 bases and 3 bases, there was a span of 13 bases. As DNA, the CDR3 is TGTGCCAGCGGATGGGACACCAAAGAGACCCAGTACTTC. It yields the protein CASGWDTKETQYF.

As for this clonotype: The DNA is left out, because the CDR3 cannot be placed on it with certainty; the CDR3 is given as TCRdb lists it. This chain connects TRBV20-1 to TRBJ2-5; TRBD1 was called by the table and not checked on the DNA. The germline gives CDR1 DFQATT, CDR2 SNEGSKA (reference sequence). Inclusive of both ends, the CDR3 amounts to 14 amino acids. The CDR3 protein is CSSGRAPGFVTQYF.

The chain employs TRBV6-5 and TRBJ2-5, with D maybe TRBD2 (5 bases). The CDR3 has 17 residues. Deletions cut 2 bases from V and 0 bases from J, with 16 bases between. Germline V gene data show CDR1 as MNHEY and CDR2 as SVGAGI. The CDR3 DNA follows: TGTGCCAGCAGTTACGCCGAACCCCCGGGGTACCAAGAGACCCAGTACTTC. Translated: CASSYAEPPGYQETQYF.

This clonotype was observed a few times. The chain joins TRBV5-1 to TRBJ2-5, with 8 nucleotides matching TRBD1. This CDR3 comprises 14 residues. V lost 0 bases, J lost 5 bases, and 3 bases stayed unmatched. Germline CDR1 reads SGHRS; CDR2 reads YFSETQ. CDR3: CASSLDRGKETQYF. For the CDR3, the DNA is TGCGCCAGCAGCTTGGACAGGGGGAAGGAGACCCAGTACTTC.

This sequence joins TRBV3-1 and TRBJ2-6; TRBD1 or TRBD2 may be the D gene (5 bases each). This CDR3 has 15 residues. CDR1 and CDR2 (germline): LGHDT, YNNKEL (reference sequence). The V gene lost 4 bases and the J gene lost 3 bases, with 10 bases spanning the gap. The CDR3 region has the DNA TGTGCCAGCAGCCCGGGGCTAGATGGGGCCAACGTCCTGACTTTC. This gives the protein CASSPGLDGANVLTF.

This clonotype was counted between two and nine times. This chain joins TRBV12-3 or TRBV12-4 and TRBJ2-7, with 8 bases lining up with TRBD2. V lost 8 bases and J lost 0; bases outside the gene matches: 3. The CDR3 totals 13 residues. The CDR3 nucleotides are TGTGCCAGCTCCGGGACTAGCTCCTACGAGCAGTACTTC. It translates to CASSGTSSYEQYF.

This clonotype appeared many times. V gene TRBV10-3 combines with J gene TRBJ1-6, with D perhaps matching TRBD1 (5 bases). There are 15 residues in the CDR3. Between the trimmed V and J ends, which lost 2 bases and 9 bases, there was a span of 14 bases. CDR1 and CDR2 from the germline V gene are ENHRY and SYGVKD. Here the CDR3 DNA reads TGTGCCATCAGTGAGGGACCCTCGGGGGGTTCACCCCTCCACTTT. Protein product: CAISEGPSGGSPLHF.